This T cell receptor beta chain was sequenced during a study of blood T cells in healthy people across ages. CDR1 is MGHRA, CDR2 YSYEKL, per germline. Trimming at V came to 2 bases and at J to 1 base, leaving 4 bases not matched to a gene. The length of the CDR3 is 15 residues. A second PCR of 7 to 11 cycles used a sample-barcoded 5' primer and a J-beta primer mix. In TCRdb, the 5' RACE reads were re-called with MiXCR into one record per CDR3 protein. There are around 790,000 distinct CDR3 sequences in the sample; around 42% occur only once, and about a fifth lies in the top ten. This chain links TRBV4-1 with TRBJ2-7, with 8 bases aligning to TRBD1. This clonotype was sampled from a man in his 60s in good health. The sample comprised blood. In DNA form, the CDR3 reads TGCGCCAGCAGCCAAACCAGGGGGCCTTCCTACGAGCAGTACTTC. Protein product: CASSQTRGPSYEQYF.